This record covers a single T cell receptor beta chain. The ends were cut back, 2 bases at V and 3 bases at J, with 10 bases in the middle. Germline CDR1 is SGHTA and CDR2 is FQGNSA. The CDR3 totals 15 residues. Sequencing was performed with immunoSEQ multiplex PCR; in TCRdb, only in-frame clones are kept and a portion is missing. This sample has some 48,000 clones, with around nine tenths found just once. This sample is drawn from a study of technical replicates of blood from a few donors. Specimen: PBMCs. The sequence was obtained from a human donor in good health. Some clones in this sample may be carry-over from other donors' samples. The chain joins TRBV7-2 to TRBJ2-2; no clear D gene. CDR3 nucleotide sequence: TGTGCCAGCAGCTTACTAGGCACCGACACCGGGGAGCTGTTTTTT. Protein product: CASSLLGTDTGELFF.